This T cell receptor (beta chain) was sequenced in a study of siplizumab effects on memory and regulatory T cells. General study points: Naive or memory phenotype was unassignable for roughly 80-96% of proliferating CD4+ or CD8+ clones. Mappable alloreactive CD4+ clones averaged approximately 62% Treg-derived with siplizumab versus roughly 25% in controls. The diversity of naive T cells seemed greater than that of memory cells, and their alloresponse contribution seemed major. Sequences that were alloreactive and traceable to unstimulated CD4+ memory cells were significantly reduced by siplizumab.

Worth noting for this clone: Antigen specificity is unknown.

This CDR3 contains 17 residues. Trimming at V came to 0 bases and at J to 2 bases, leaving 4 bases not matched to a gene. The V gene's germline CDR1 is SGDLS and CDR2 YYNGEE. TCRdb's table, derived via immunoSEQ multiplex PCR, lists solely in-frame clones and lacks some. The sample holds about 94,000 clones, over 85% seen once. The chain is built from TRBV9 and TRBJ2-2; 10 nucleotides align to TRBD2. The receptor's source is a human donor in good health. Sequencing was performed on non-Treg CD4+ T cells sorted from blood. The CDR3 DNA follows: TGTGCCAGCAGCGTAGGCCTAGCGGGAGTTAACACCGGGGAGCTGTTTTTT. Translated: CASSVGLAGVNTGELFF.